The table lists the clone carrying this TCR beta chain with a count of one. The sample comes from a study of OX40 agonist ivuxolimab in advanced cancers. Using immunoSEQ multiplex PCR, the repertoire was profiled, and TCRdb retains in-frame clones only, with some absent. The sample has roughly 81,000 clones, 70% to 90% seen once. CDR3 length: 15 residues. The junction had 6 bases not matched to a gene; V was cut back by 5 bases and J by 4 bases. Germline CDR1 and CDR2: KGHSH and LQKENI. Material: CD4+ or CD8+ T cells sorted from blood, obtained in a trial of the OX40 agonist ivuxolimab. This receptor was taken from an adult with an advanced solid tumor such as melanoma, head and neck, liver or kidney cancer. The chain couples TRBV18 to TRBJ2-2; TRBD1 matches 8 bases. The CDR3 protein is CASSEGQVGTGELFF. The CDR3, as DNA: TGTGCCAGCTCAGAGGGACAGGTCGGCACCGGGGAGCTGTTTTTT.